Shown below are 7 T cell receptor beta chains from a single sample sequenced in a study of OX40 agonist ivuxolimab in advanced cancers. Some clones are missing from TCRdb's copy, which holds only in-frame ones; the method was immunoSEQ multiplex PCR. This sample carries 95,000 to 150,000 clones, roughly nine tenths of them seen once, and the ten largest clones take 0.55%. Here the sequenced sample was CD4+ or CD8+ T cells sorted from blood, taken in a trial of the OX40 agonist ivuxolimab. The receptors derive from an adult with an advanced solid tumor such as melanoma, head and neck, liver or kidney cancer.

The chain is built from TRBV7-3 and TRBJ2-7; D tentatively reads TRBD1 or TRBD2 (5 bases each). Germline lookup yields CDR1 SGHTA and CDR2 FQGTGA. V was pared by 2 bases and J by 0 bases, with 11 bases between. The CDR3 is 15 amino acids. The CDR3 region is CASSLSGDVSYEQYF. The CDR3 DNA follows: TGTGCCAGCAGCTTATCCGGGGACGTCTCCTACGAGCAGTACTTC.

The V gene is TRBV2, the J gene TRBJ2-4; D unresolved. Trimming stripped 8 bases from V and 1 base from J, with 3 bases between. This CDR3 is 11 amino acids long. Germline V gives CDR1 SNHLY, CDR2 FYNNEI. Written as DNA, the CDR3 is TGTGCCAGCCTGGCCAAAAACATTCAGTACTTC. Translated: CASLAKNIQYF.

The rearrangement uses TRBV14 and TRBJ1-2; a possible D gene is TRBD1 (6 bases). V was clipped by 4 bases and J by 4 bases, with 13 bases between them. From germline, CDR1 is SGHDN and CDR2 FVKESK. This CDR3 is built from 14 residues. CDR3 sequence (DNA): TGTGCCAGCAGCCCGGACAGCCTCCCCTATGGCTACACCTTC. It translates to CASSPDSLPYGYTF. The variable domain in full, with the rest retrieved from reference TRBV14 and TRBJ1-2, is EAGVTQFPSHSVIEKGQTVTLRCDPISGHDNLYWYRRVMGKEIKFLLHFVKESKQDESGMPNNRFLAERTGGTYSTLKVQPAELEDSGVYFCASSPDSLPYGYTFGSGTRLTVV.

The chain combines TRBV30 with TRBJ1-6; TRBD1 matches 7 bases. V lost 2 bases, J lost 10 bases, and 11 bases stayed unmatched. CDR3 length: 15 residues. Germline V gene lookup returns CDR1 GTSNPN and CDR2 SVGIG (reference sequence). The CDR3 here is CAWSLETGHRSPLHF. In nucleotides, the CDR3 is TGTGCCTGGAGTCTGGAGACAGGGCATCGATCACCCCTCCACTTT.

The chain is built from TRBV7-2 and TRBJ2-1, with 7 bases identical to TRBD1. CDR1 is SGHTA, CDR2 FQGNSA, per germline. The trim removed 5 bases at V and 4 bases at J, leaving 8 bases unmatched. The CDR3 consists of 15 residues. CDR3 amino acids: CASSISGTEYNEQFF. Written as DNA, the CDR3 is TGTGCCAGCAGCATTTCCGGGACAGAATACAATGAGCAGTTCTTC. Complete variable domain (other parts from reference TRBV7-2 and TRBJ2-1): GAGVSQSPSNKVTEKGKDVELRCDPISGHTALYWYRQSLGQGLEFLIYFQGNSAPDKSGLPSDRFSAERTGGSVSTLTIQRTQQEDSAVYLCASSISGTEYNEQFFGPGTRLTVL.

The CDR3 region is CASSSGQAPNEKLFF. The CDR3 nucleotides are TGCGCCAGCAGCTCAGGACAGGCGCCTAATGAAAAACTGTTTTTT. This rearrangement joins TRBV5-1 to TRBJ1-4, with TRBD1 matching over 7 bases. Germline trimming cut 3 bases from V and 3 bases from J; bases unmatched to any gene: 5. The V gene's germline CDR1 is SGHRS and CDR2 YFSETQ. This CDR3 comprises 15 residues.

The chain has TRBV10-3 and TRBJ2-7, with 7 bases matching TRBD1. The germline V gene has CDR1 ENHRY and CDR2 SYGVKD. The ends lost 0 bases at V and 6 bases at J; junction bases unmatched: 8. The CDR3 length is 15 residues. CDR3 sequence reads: CAISESETGLVEQYF. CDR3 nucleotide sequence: TGTGCCATCAGTGAGTCGGAGACAGGGCTCGTCGAGCAGTACTTC.